What follows are 24 T cell receptor beta chains derived from one specimen sequenced in a study of technical replicates of blood from a handful of donors. The protocol was immunoSEQ multiplex PCR, while the TCRdb copy is restricted to in-frame clones and leaves out a portion. The repertoire holds some 69,000 clones, with 75% to 90% as singletons. The sequencing input was PBMCs. The receptors stem from a human donor in good health. Some clones in this sample may be carry-over from other donors' samples.

V is TRBV18 and J is TRBJ2-1, with D possibly TRBD1 on 7 matching bases. V was cut by 3 bases and J by 8 bases, with 20 bases left in between. Germline values: CDR1 KGHSH, CDR2 LQKENI. This CDR3 has 16 amino acids. The CDR3 DNA reads as TGTGCCAGCTCACCCTCCGAGGGGGCAGGCGGGGATGAGCAGTTCTTC. Encoded protein: CASSPSEGAGGDEQFF. The full variable domain, rest sourced from reference TRBV18 and TRBJ2-1, is NAGVMQNPRHLVRRRGQEARLRCSPMKGHSHVYWYRQLPEEGLKFMVYLQKENIIDESGMPKERFSAEFPKEGPSILRIQQVVRGDSAAYFCASSPSEGAGGDEQFFGPGTRLTVL.

The chain recombines TRBV30 with TRBJ2-5; 7 bases align to TRBD1. Germline-derived CDR1 and CDR2 are GTSNPN and SVGIG (reference sequence). With 4 bases clipped from V and 5 bases from J, the junction kept 13 bases outside the gene matches. This CDR3 region has 15 residues. The CDR3 reads CAWKRPEGARETQYF. For the CDR3, the DNA is TGTGCCTGGAAAAGACCCGAGGGGGCTCGGGAGACCCAGTACTTC.

J is TRBJ1-3 and V is TRBV4-1; D remains ambiguous. Trimming stripped 1 base from V and 0 bases from J, with 13 bases between. The CDR3 totals 17 residues. Germline values: CDR1 MGHRA, CDR2 YSYEKL. CDR3 in amino acids: CASSQAPPGNSGNTIYF. The CDR3 DNA sequence: TGCGCCAGCAGCCAAGCTCCCCCAGGCAACTCTGGAAACACCATATATTTT.

The gene calls are TRBV29-1 and TRBJ2-1; tentatively, D is TRBD2 (7 bases). Germline loops: CDR1 SQVTM, CDR2 ANQGSEA. The CDR3 consists of 13 residues. V was trimmed by 4 bases and J by 5 bases, leaving 12 bases between them. CDR3 protein: CSVVGGGDNEQFF. CDR3 bases: TGCAGCGTTGTAGGGGGGGGTGACAATGAGCAGTTCTTC.

This chain connects TRBV7-9 to TRBJ2-2; D uncertain. The CDR3 loop spans 14 amino acids. Germline V gene lookup returns CDR1 SEHNR and CDR2 FQNEAQ (reference sequence). The germline V and J ends were trimmed by 5 bases and 6 bases, with 13 bases remaining between them. CDR3 amino acids: CASSREVRAGELFF. The CDR3 nucleotides are TGTGCCAGCAGCCGAGAGGTACGGGCCGGGGAGCTGTTTTTT.

This chain joins TRBV18 and TRBJ2-6; TRBD1 matches at 8 bases. Germline assignment: CDR1 KGHSH and CDR2 LQKENI. J lost 3 bases, V lost 6 bases, and 10 bases had no gene match. CDR3 length: 17 residues. The CDR3 DNA sequence: TGTGCCAGCTCCTGGACAGGGCAATCTTTTGGGGCCAACGTCCTGACTTTC. It codes for CASSWTGQSFGANVLTF.

The chain combines TRBV7-6 with TRBJ2-7; TRBD1 matches at 9 bases. The CDR3 has 17 residues. In germline, CDR1 is SGHVS, CDR2 FNYEAQ. V lost 5 bases and J lost 4; bases outside the gene matches: 15. The CDR3 region is CASSPTPGTGFVYEQYF. The CDR3 coding sequence is TGTGCCAGCAGCCCCACACCCGGGACAGGGTTTGTTTACGAGCAGTACTTC.

This clone came up once. The rearrangement links TRBV11-3 to TRBJ2-7; perhaps TRBD2 as D (5 bases). Germline CDR1 SGHNT, CDR2 YENEEA. The V gene lost 7 bases and the J gene lost 5 bases, with 12 bases spanning the gap. This CDR3 is built from 12 residues. CDR3 sequence: CASKGRGNEQYF. The CDR3 region has the DNA TGTGCCAGCAAAGGGAGAGGAAACGAGCAGTACTTC.

This clone was detected once. The chain recombines TRBV6-6 with TRBJ2-3; the D gene is possibly TRBD2 (6 bases). Germline V CDR1 and CDR2: MNHNY, SVGAGI (reference sequence). CDR3 length: 14 residues. V lost 6 bases and J lost 4, with 14 bases in between. This CDR3 is CASRRRLASDTQYF. CDR3 sequence (DNA): TGTGCCAGCAGACGCCGGCTAGCGTCAGATACGCAGTATTTT.

The gene calls are TRBV27 and TRBJ1-4; 7 nucleotides line up with TRBD1. V dropped 5 bases and J dropped 1; count of bases not matched to a gene: 4. Germline V gene sequence: CDR1 MNHEY, CDR2 SMNVEV (reference sequence). The CDR3 totals 15 residues. The CDR3 bases are TGTGCCAGCAGTCGAGACAGGGTAACTAATGAAAAACTGTTTTTT. Protein sequence: CASSRDRVTNEKLFF.

V usage is TRBV6-6 and J usage is TRBJ1-1; D is unclear. Per the germline V gene, CDR1 is MNHNY and CDR2 is SVGAGI (reference sequence). V lost 0 bases to trimming and J lost 4 bases, with 6 bases between them. The CDR3 is made up of 13 amino acids. The CDR3 coding sequence is TGTGCCAGCAGTTACTCGGGAGGCACTGAAGCTTTCTTT. It codes for CASSYSGGTEAFF.

The chain carries TRBV10-3 and TRBJ2-6; 10 bases line up with TRBD1. The junction had 8 bases not matched to a gene; V was cut back by 7 bases and J by 2 bases. The V gene's germline CDR1 is ENHRY and CDR2 SYGVKD. This CDR3 region has 17 residues. The CDR3: CAINSGQGRPGANVLTF. Here the CDR3 DNA reads TGTGCCATCAACTCGGGACAGGGGAGACCTGGGGCCAACGTCCTGACTTTC.

To note about this clone: Distinct nucleotide sequences in the sample also encode this CDR3. The V and J genes are TRBV20-1 and TRBJ2-5; weak D call: TRBD2 (5 bases). V was clipped by 3 bases and J by 5 bases, with 7 bases between them. The CDR3 contains 11 residues. The germline gives CDR1 DFQATT, CDR2 SNEGSKA (reference sequence). The CDR3 here is CSASLAETQYF. The CDR3 DNA follows: TGCAGTGCTAGCTTAGCGGAGACCCAGTACTTC.

The chain combines TRBV4-3 with TRBJ2-1; TRBD1 matches 11 bases. Per the germline V gene, CDR1 is LGHNA and CDR2 is YSLEER. This CDR3 contains 15 residues. With V trimmed by 5 bases and J by 4 bases, 4 bases remained unmatched. For the CDR3, the DNA is TGCGCCAGCAGCAGTGGACAGGGGGCTTACAATGAGCAGTTCTTC. Its protein product is CASSSGQGAYNEQFF.

This clone was observed a few times. CDR3: CASSLDPDRSNSPLHF. The DNA for the CDR3 is TGTGCCAGCAGCTTAGATCCCGACAGGAGTAATTCACCCCTCCACTTT. The rearrangement links TRBV5-4 to TRBJ1-6; possible D gene TRBD1, 6 bases. The CDR3 runs to 16 residues. Germline values: CDR1 SGHNT, CDR2 YYREEE (reference sequence). V was clipped by 2 bases and J by 6 bases, with 15 bases between them.

This clone was detected once. This sequence joins TRBV6-1 and TRBJ1-5; a weak D match, TRBD1 (5 bases). This CDR3 is 18 amino acids long. Germline-derived CDR1 and CDR2 are MNHNS and SASEGT. The V end was cut by 4 bases, the J end by 0 bases, with 19 bases between. CDR3 coding DNA: TGTGCCAGCAGTGCTGGGCCGGCGGGGCCGCTTAGCAATCAGCCCCAGCATTTT. Protein sequence: CASSAGPAGPLSNQPQHF.

The V and J genes are TRBV7-2 and TRBJ1-2, with TRBD1 as a possible D gene (5 bases). V gave up 3 bases and J gave up 4 bases, with 15 bases separating them. The CDR3 loop spans 15 amino acids. Looked up from germline, CDR1 is SGHTA and CDR2 is FQGNSA. This CDR3 reads CASSFSPGSLYGYTF. CDR3 in DNA: TGTGCCAGCAGCTTCAGTCCAGGGTCCCTCTATGGCTACACCTTC.

This chain connects TRBV7-9 to TRBJ2-7, with D unclear. Germline V gene sequence: CDR1 SEHNR, CDR2 FQNEAQ (reference sequence). V lost 5 bases and J 6 bases, leaving 11 bases between the germline ends. There are 12 residues in the CDR3. DNA for the CDR3: TGTGCCAGCAGCATACTGTCTTTCGAGCAGTACTTC. Translation gives CASSILSFEQYF.

This chain joins TRBV5-4 and TRBJ1-1, with D possibly being TRBD1 (6 bases). The CDR3 loop spans 15 amino acids. The ends were cut back, 4 bases at V and 3 bases at J, with 16 bases in the middle. CDR1 is SGHNT, CDR2 YYREEE, per germline (reference sequence). In nucleotides, the CDR3 is TGTGCCAGCAGCCCAGGTCAGGGGCGGGACACTGAAGCTTTCTTT. Translating gives CASSPGQGRDTEAFF.

V and J are TRBV19 and TRBJ1-2; 7 bases are a match to TRBD1. V lost 6 bases and J lost 6; bases outside the gene matches: 19. Germline CDR1 LNHDA, CDR2 SQIVND (reference sequence). CDR3 length: 17 residues. CDR3 region: CASRGGAGGTRGDGYTF. CDR3 coding DNA: TGTGCCAGTAGAGGTGGGGCAGGGGGTACCAGAGGGGATGGCTACACCTTC.

This clone came up a few times. V is TRBV2 and J is TRBJ1-2, with a possible D match to TRBD1 (6 bases). V was cut by 6 bases and J by 3 bases, with 23 bases left in between. The CDR3 covers 17 residues. The germline CDR1 and CDR2 sequences are SNHLY and FYNNEI. This CDR3 is CASRETGFRPPHYGYTF. CDR3 sequence (DNA): TGTGCCAGCAGAGAGACAGGCTTTAGACCCCCACACTATGGCTACACCTTC.

The rearrangement joins TRBV7-9 to TRBJ1-1; D is perhaps TRBD1 (5 bases). This CDR3 is 16 amino acids long. The germline V gene encodes CDR1 SEHNR and CDR2 FQNEAQ (reference sequence). The V end was cut by 4 bases, the J end by 0 bases, with 15 bases between. The CDR3: CASSSDPRVMNTEAFF. The CDR3, as DNA: TGTGCCAGCAGCTCAGACCCCAGGGTAATGAACACTGAAGCTTTCTTT.

The chain couples TRBV18 to TRBJ2-2; D remains unclear. Germline CDR1 and CDR2: KGHSH and LQKENI. Trimming removed 3 bases from V and 2 bases from J, with 10 bases in between. This CDR3 is 15 amino acids long. The CDR3 DNA sequence: TGTGCCAGCTCACCGAGTCAAAGTAACACCGGGGAGCTGTTTTTT. This sequence encodes CASSPSQSNTGELFF.

A single count supports this clone. The CDR3 nucleotides read TGTGCCAGCAGCCTCCGGACAGAAGACTACGAGCAGTACTTC. Encoded protein: CASSLRTEDYEQYF. The gene calls are TRBV5-5 and TRBJ2-7, with D possibly matching TRBD1 (6 bases). V shed 4 bases and J shed 3 bases, with 14 bases lying between them. The CDR3 runs 14 residues. The germline V gene has CDR1 SGHKS and CDR2 YYEKEE (reference sequence).